The T cell receptor beta chain under discussion was sequenced for a study of blood T cell repertoires in COVID-19. TCRdb keeps only in-frame clones here, not all; method: immunoSEQ multiplex PCR. The sample consists of around 250,000 clones, about four fifths of them appearing once. The CDR3 totals 13 residues. V was cut by 6 bases and J by 6 bases, with 11 bases left in between. The chain carries TRBV12-3 or TRBV12-4 and TRBJ2-2, with D possibly matching TRBD1 (5 bases). The sequencing input was peripheral blood. This sequence originates from a woman aged 18-29 years with acute or convalescent COVID-19. CDR3 nucleotides: TGTGCCAGCAGCCTTAGGACATCCGGGGAGCTGTTTTTT. It yields the protein CASSLRTSGELFF.